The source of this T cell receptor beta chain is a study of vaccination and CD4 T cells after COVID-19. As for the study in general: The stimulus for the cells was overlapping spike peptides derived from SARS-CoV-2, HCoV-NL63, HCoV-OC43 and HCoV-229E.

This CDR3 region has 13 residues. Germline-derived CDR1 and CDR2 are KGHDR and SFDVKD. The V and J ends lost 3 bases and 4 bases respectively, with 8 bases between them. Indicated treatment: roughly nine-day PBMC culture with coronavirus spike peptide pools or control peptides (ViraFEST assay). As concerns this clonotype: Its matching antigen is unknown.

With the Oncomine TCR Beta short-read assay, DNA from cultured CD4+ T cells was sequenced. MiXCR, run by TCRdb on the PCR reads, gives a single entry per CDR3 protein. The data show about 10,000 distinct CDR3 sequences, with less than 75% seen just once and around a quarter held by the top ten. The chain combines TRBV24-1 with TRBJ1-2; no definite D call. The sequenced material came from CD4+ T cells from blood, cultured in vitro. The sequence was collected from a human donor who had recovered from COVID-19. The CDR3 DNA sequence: TGTGCCACCAGTGATCCCGGTTCCTATGGCTACACCTTC. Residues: CATSDPGSYGYTF.